The 32 T cell receptor beta chains in this list originate from one sample, sequenced in a study of PD-1 blockade in classical Hodgkin lymphoma. Measured with immunoSEQ multiplex PCR; TCRdb has only the in-frame clones, and not every one. The sample lists approximately 93,000 clones; around 80% were seen once. Specified time point: cycle 4 day 1 (C4D1), after less than 7 weeks of nivolumab. With no exception, relapse followed autologous stem cell transplantation in all patients, and brentuximab vedotin exposure varied. The specimen was peripheral blood mononuclear cells (PBMCs), collected before the fourth cycle of nivolumab. These receptors were taken from a human donor with classical Hodgkin lymphoma.

The chain is built from TRBV10-3 and TRBJ2-3; TRBD1 aligns across 9 bases. Germline V gene lookup returns CDR1 ENHRY and CDR2 SYGVKD. V dropped 7 bases and J dropped 3; count of bases not matched to a gene: 5. The CDR3 runs 14 residues. CDR3 sequence reads: CAINLGQGTDTQYF. The CDR3 nucleotides are TGTGCCATCAACCTGGGACAGGGAACAGATACGCAGTATTTT.

This clone came up a few times. The chain links TRBV7-9 to TRBJ1-2; D is undetermined. Trimming removed 1 base at V and 4 bases at J, with 10 bases between. CDR3 length equals 14 residues. Germline CDR1 and CDR2: SEHNR and FQNEAQ (reference sequence). This CDR3 reads CASSLGGLAYGYTF. The CDR3 DNA follows: TGTGCCAGCAGCTTAGGCGGGCTCGCCTATGGCTACACCTTC.

This chain links TRBV14 with TRBJ2-7; a possible D gene is TRBD2 (5 bases). This CDR3 region has 17 residues. V gave up 0 bases and J gave up 1 base, with 16 bases separating them. CDR1 and CDR2 (germline): SGHDN, FVKESK. The CDR3 here is CASSQDIVSGRSYEQYF. As DNA, the CDR3 is TGTGCCAGCAGCCAAGATATCGTCAGCGGACGTTCCTACGAGCAGTACTTC.

This chain uses TRBV23-1 with TRBJ2-1; D might be TRBD1 or TRBD2, each matching 6 bases. TRBV23-1 is given ORF status, its function remaining uncertain. V lost 4 bases to trimming and J lost 2 bases, with 30 bases between them. The CDR3 consists of 21 residues. CDR3 bases: TGCGCCAGCAGTCCCCGGAGGGGGGACCGAACCTCTGGGCTAGCCTACAATGAGCAGTTCTTC. This codes for CASSPRRGDRTSGLAYNEQFF.

A single count supports this clone. DNA of the CDR3: TGTGCCAGCAGCTGGGGACAAGAGACCCAGTACTTC. Translated, it gives CASSWGQETQYF. The chain employs TRBV5-8 and TRBJ2-5, with unresolved D. CDR3 length: 12 residues. Germline V CDR1 and CDR2: SGHTS, YDEGEE. V lost 3 bases to trimming and J lost 2 bases, with 5 bases between them.

The chain joins TRBV6-4 to TRBJ2-6, with TRBD1 matching 9 bases. This CDR3 has 17 amino acids. V gave up 3 bases and J gave up 0 bases; unmatched junction bases: 3. The germline gives CDR1 MRHNA, CDR2 SNTAGT. The CDR3 here is CASSEGDRDSGANVLTF. The CDR3, as DNA: TGTGCCAGCAGTGAAGGGGACAGGGACTCTGGGGCCAACGTCCTGACTTTC.

The chain couples TRBV6-6 to TRBJ1-1; 8 positions agree with TRBD1. Germline CDR1 and CDR2: MNHNY and SVGAGI (reference sequence). The CDR3 runs 16 residues. J lost 7 bases, V lost 4 bases, and 14 bases had no gene match. The CDR3 nucleotides read TGTGCCAGCAGTTCGTACACTAGCACAGGGGGGTTTGAAGCTTTCTTT. Its protein product is CASSSYTSTGGFEAFF.

V and J are TRBV6-5 and TRBJ1-1; TRBD1 is a possible D gene (5 bases). Germline V gene data show CDR1 as MNHEY and CDR2 as SVGAGI. Trimming cost V 0 bases and J 5 bases, with 10 bases left between them. This CDR3 has 14 amino acids. The CDR3 loop is CASSYSPGQTEAFF. The CDR3 bases are TGTGCCAGCAGTTACTCTCCGGGGCAAACTGAAGCTTTCTTT.

The chain couples TRBV28 to TRBJ1-4; tentatively, D is TRBD1 (5 bases). The CDR3 totals 15 residues. V was cut by 4 bases and J by 3 bases, with 12 bases left in between. CDR1 is MDHEN, CDR2 SYDVKM, per germline. CDR3 in DNA: TGTGCCAGCAGTTCGATCTGGGGACCTAATGAAAAACTGTTTTTT. Translation: CASSSIWGPNEKLFF.

The chain joins TRBV4-3 to TRBJ1-2, with 11 bases identical to TRBD1. CDR3 length: 16 amino acids. The germline V gene has CDR1 LGHNA and CDR2 YSLEER. With 0 bases clipped from V and 9 bases from J, the junction kept 9 bases outside the gene matches. The CDR3 coding sequence is TGCGCCAGCAGCCAAGATTGGACAGGGGGCCCTATTAGCTACACCTTC. Protein sequence: CASSQDWTGGPISYTF.

By share, this clone ranks as medium-sized. V and J are TRBV6-5 and TRBJ1-2, with D hard to call. Germline V gene sequence: CDR1 MNHEY, CDR2 SVGAGI. Trimming left V 10 bases short and J 0 bases short, with 12 bases between. The CDR3 is made up of 13 amino acids. The DNA for the CDR3 is TGTGCCACCTCTCGGTCAGCTAACTATGGCTACACCTTC. Its protein is CATSRSANYGYTF.

The rearrangement links TRBV7-3 to TRBJ2-2; 9 nucleotides match TRBD1. J lost 4 bases, V lost 4 bases, and 4 bases had no gene match. Germline V CDR1 and CDR2: SGHTA, FQGTGA. The CDR3 totals 15 residues. The CDR3 DNA sequence: TGTGCCAGCAGCTCTACAGGGGGCCTCACCGGGGAGCTGTTTTTT. Translated: CASSSTGGLTGELFF.

The V gene is TRBV7-9, the J gene TRBJ1-2; no clear D gene. The germline gives CDR1 SEHNR, CDR2 FQNEAQ (reference sequence). This CDR3 is 12 amino acids long. V dropped 0 bases and J dropped 8 bases, with 7 bases sitting between them. In DNA, the CDR3 is TGTGCCAGCAGCTTAGCGGCGGCCGGCTACACCTTC. Translating gives CASSLAAAGYTF.

This chain joins TRBV7-9 and TRBJ2-7; D is perhaps TRBD1 (6 bases). CDR1 is SEHNR and CDR2 is FQNEAQ in the germline V gene (reference sequence). This CDR3 contains 15 residues. The ends were cut back, 7 bases at V and 3 bases at J, with 19 bases in the middle. CDR3: CASTQTGQIYYEQYF. The CDR3 DNA reads as TGTGCCAGCACCCAGACGGGACAAATCTACTACGAGCAGTACTTC.

This sequence joins TRBV25-1 and TRBJ2-1, with TRBD2 identical over 8 bases. The CDR3 loop spans 12 amino acids. V shed 6 bases, J shed 10 bases, and the junction held 5 bases outside the gene matches. Germline V lookup: CDR1 MGHDK, CDR2 SYGVNS. CDR3 nucleotide sequence: TGTGCCAGCAGGGTAGGGACTAGGGAGCAGTTCTTC. Translating it yields CASRVGTREQFF.

The chain carries TRBV19 and TRBJ1-2, with D perhaps TRBD1 (5 bases). Trimming shortened V by 3 bases and J by 4 bases, and 21 bases separated the two germline ends. The germline V gene has CDR1 LNHDA and CDR2 SQIVND (reference sequence). The CDR3 runs 17 residues. CDR3 amino acids: CASSIHQVREESYGYTF. As DNA, the CDR3 is TGTGCCAGTAGTATCCACCAGGTCAGGGAAGAGAGCTATGGCTACACCTTC.

The genes are TRBV5-1 and TRBJ2-7; perhaps D is TRBD1 or TRBD2 (6 bases each). Trimming stripped 4 bases from V and 2 bases from J, with 13 bases between. CDR1 and CDR2 from the germline V gene are SGHRS and YFSETQ. This CDR3 contains 14 residues. The CDR3 protein is CASSLEGEAYEQYF. CDR3 sequence (DNA): TGCGCCAGCAGCCTGGAGGGGGAGGCCTACGAGCAGTACTTC. The full variable domain, rest sourced from reference TRBV5-1 and TRBJ2-7, is KAGVTQTPRYLIKTRGQQVTLSCSPISGHRSVSWYQQTPGQGLQFLFEYFSETQRNKGNFPGRFSGRQFSNSRSEMNVSTLELGDSALYLCASSLEGEAYEQYFGPGTRLTVT.

The chain joins TRBV9 to TRBJ2-1, with D possibly matching TRBD2 (6 bases). Per the germline V gene, CDR1 is SGDLS and CDR2 is YYNGEE. Trimming removed 4 bases from V and 5 bases from J, with 13 bases in between. The CDR3 runs 14 residues. CDR3: CASSSTGLDNEQFF. The CDR3 nucleotides read TGTGCCAGCAGCTCTACGGGACTTGACAATGAGCAGTTCTTC.

This chain joins TRBV9 and TRBJ2-1; D remains unclear. The length of the CDR3 is 15 residues. Trimming stripped 0 bases from V and 1 base from J, with 8 bases between. In germline, CDR1 is SGDLS, CDR2 YYNGEE. In DNA, the CDR3 is TGTGCCAGCAGCGTAGACTTGTCGTCCTACAATGAGCAGTTCTTC. Its translation is CASSVDLSSYNEQFF.

This chain joins TRBV19 and TRBJ2-3; D ambiguous. The V and J ends lost 8 bases and 4 bases respectively, with 10 bases between them. CDR1 LNHDA and CDR2 SQIVND come from the germline V gene (reference sequence). The CDR3 contains 12 residues. The chain's CDR3 is CASGSLADTQYF. CDR3 nucleotide sequence: TGTGCCAGTGGCTCGTTAGCAGATACGCAGTATTTT. Full variable domain (remainder filled in from reference TRBV19 and TRBJ2-3): DGGITQSPKYLFRKEGQNVTLSCEQNLNHDAMYWYRQDPGQGLRLIYYSQIVNDFQKGDIAEGYSVSREKKESFPLTVTSAQKNPTAFYLCASGSLADTQYFGPGTRLTVL.

The J gene is TRBJ2-5, the V gene TRBV18, with 10 bases fitting TRBD2. Germline lookup yields CDR1 KGHSH and CDR2 LQKENI. The CDR3 has 15 amino acids. After removal of 6 bases from V and 1 base from J, the junction contained 5 bases not matched to a gene. CDR3 region: CASSASGGPQETQYF. The CDR3, as DNA: TGTGCCAGCTCGGCTAGCGGGGGACCCCAAGAGACCCAGTACTTC.

The V call is TRBV23-1, the J call TRBJ2-2; a weak D match, TRBD2 (5 bases). TRBV23-1 belongs to the ORF category, with a function that is uncertain. The V and J ends lost 4 bases and 4 bases respectively, with 10 bases between them. The CDR3 is made up of 14 amino acids. The CDR3 DNA reads as TGCGCCAGCAGTCGAAAGGACTGCACCGGGGAGCTGTTTTTT. It yields the protein CASSRKDCTGELFF.

Here the CDR3 DNA reads TGTGCCAGCAGCCCGTCGGGACGGACTCCCTTCTATGGCTACACCTTC. It specifies CASSPSGRTPFYGYTF. This rearrangement joins TRBV7-3 to TRBJ1-2; tentatively, D is TRBD1 (5 bases). Germline lookup yields CDR1 SGHTA and CDR2 FQGTGA. V was cut by 5 bases and J by 4 bases, with 20 bases left in between. This CDR3 has 16 residues.

The rearrangement uses TRBV9 and TRBJ1-2, with a possible D match to TRBD1 (6 bases). The CDR3 loop spans 17 amino acids. The germline gives CDR1 SGDLS, CDR2 YYNGEE. V lost 0 bases to trimming and J lost 7 bases, with 22 bases between them. CDR3 sequence: CASSVAVGGADVSGYTF. The CDR3 bases are TGTGCCAGCAGCGTAGCAGTCGGGGGGGCAGACGTTAGTGGCTACACCTTC. The whole variable domain, filled in from reference TRBV9 and TRBJ1-2, reads DSGVTQTPKHLITATGQRVTLRCSPRSGDLSVYWYQQSLDQGLQFLIQYYNGEERAKGNILERFSAQQFPDLHSELNLSSLELGDSALYFCASSVAVGGADVSGYTFGSGTRLTVV.

The chain uses TRBV5-5 and TRBJ2-7; possibly TRBD1 or TRBD2 for D (5 bases each). Germline V lookup: CDR1 SGHKS, CDR2 YYEKEE (reference sequence). CDR3 length: 14 residues. V shed 4 bases and J shed 2 bases, with 13 bases lying between them. The CDR3 protein is CASSPGQGPYEQYF. CDR3 nucleotides: TGTGCCAGCAGCCCGGGGCAGGGCCCCTACGAGCAGTACTTC.

V usage is TRBV10-3 and J usage is TRBJ2-6, with D unresolved. V was shortened by 1 base and J by 0 bases, with 10 bases between the two germline ends. This CDR3 spans 17 amino acids. From germline, CDR1 is ENHRY and CDR2 SYGVKD. In nucleotides, the CDR3 is TGTGCCATCAGTGAGTGGAGTTTAGACTCTGGGGCCAACGTCCTGACTTTC. Translating gives CAISEWSLDSGANVLTF.

This clone has more than one count but fewer than ten. The rearrangement joins TRBV5-6 to TRBJ1-2, with D uncertain. CDR3 length: 15 residues. V gave up 6 bases and J gave up 2 bases, with 17 bases separating them. Germline-derived CDR1 and CDR2 are SGHDT and YYEEEE. The CDR3 coding sequence is TGTGCCAGCATTCTTGGCCTCGCGGCCAACTATGGCTACACCTTC. Its translation: CASILGLAANYGYTF. The whole variable domain, remainder taken from reference TRBV5-6 and TRBJ1-2, is DAGVTQSPTHLIKTRGQQVTLRCSPKSGHDTVSWYQQALGQGPQFIFQYYEEEERQRGNFPDRFSGHQFPNYSSELNVNALLLGDSALYLCASILGLAANYGYTFGSGTRLTVV.

This clone was seen a few times. The V gene is TRBV27, the J gene TRBJ2-1; 9 positions match TRBD2. Trimming removed 5 bases from V and 6 bases from J; junction bases left unmatched: 20. The germline CDR1 and CDR2 sequences are MNHEY and SMNVEV (reference sequence). The CDR3 extends over 19 amino acids. The CDR3 sequence: CASSLTPWREGHLRNEQFF. The CDR3, as DNA: TGTGCCAGCAGTCTAACTCCATGGCGGGAGGGCCATCTCCGCAATGAGCAGTTCTTC.

The genes are TRBV6-4 and TRBJ1-5, with D uncertain. In germline, CDR1 is MRHNA, CDR2 SNTAGT. CDR3 size: 13 residues. Trimming left V 2 bases short and J 4 bases short, with 6 bases between. The CDR3, as DNA: TGTGCCAGCAGTGACGAGGAGAATCAGCCCCAGCATTTT. Translating gives CASSDEENQPQHF.

The V and J genes are TRBV11-2 and TRBJ2-3, with D unresolved. The CDR3 sequence is 15 residues long. Trimming stripped 1 base from V and 5 bases from J, with 13 bases between. Per germline, CDR1 SGHAT and CDR2 FQNNGV. The CDR3 sequence is CASSLVLVRGDTQYF. The CDR3 DNA follows: TGTGCCAGCAGCTTAGTTCTAGTCAGAGGAGATACGCAGTATTTT. Full variable domain (outside the CDR3, taken from reference TRBV11-2 and TRBJ2-3): EAGVAQSPRYKIIEKRQSVAFWCNPISGHATLYWYQQILGQGPKLLIQFQNNGVVDDSQLPKDRFSAERLKGVDSTLKIQPAKLEDSAVYLCASSLVLVRGDTQYFGPGTRLTVL.

The chain combines TRBV4-1 with TRBJ2-7, with D unresolved. The germline V gene encodes CDR1 MGHRA and CDR2 YSYEKL. The CDR3 has 16 residues. The V end lost 0 bases, the J end lost 7 bases, and 19 bases lay between the germline ends. The CDR3 is CASSQDGRLSLIEQYF. DNA for the CDR3: TGCGCCAGCAGCCAAGACGGACGCCTTTCCCTCATAGAGCAGTACTTC.

This clone was seen more than once but under ten times. The chain has TRBV5-1 and TRBJ2-7; a possible D gene is TRBD1 (5 bases). Germline V gene lookup returns CDR1 SGHRS and CDR2 YFSETQ. The CDR3 extends over 15 amino acids. V was cut by 3 bases and J by 3 bases, with 16 bases left in between. The chain's CDR3 is CASSSHGRDYYEQYF. The DNA for the CDR3 is TGCGCCAGCAGCTCCCACGGCAGGGATTACTACGAGCAGTACTTC.